This T cell receptor beta chain was sequenced for a study of siplizumab effects on memory and regulatory T cells. Findings and limits, study-wide: No naive or memory phenotype could be assigned to roughly 75-95% of proliferating clones.

There are 15 residues in the CDR3. The germline V and J ends were trimmed by 4 bases and 6 bases, with 18 bases remaining between them. CDR1 is MGHRA and CDR2 is YSYEKL in the germline V gene. Sequencing of each sample assayed approximately 10^5 TCR templates. Some clones are missing from TCRdb's copy, which holds only in-frame ones; the method was immunoSEQ multiplex PCR. The table has about 100,000 clones, 94% seen once. Concerning this clone itself: The antigen remains unidentified.

This chain joins TRBV4-1 and TRBJ1-2; D perhaps matches TRBD1 (5 bases). This TCR derives from a human donor in good health. Input material: Tregs sorted from blood. CDR3 bases: TGCGCCAGCAGCCCCTTTGCCGGGACGGACCATGGCTACACCTTC. It translates to CASSPFAGTDHGYTF.